Below are 15 T cell receptor beta chains sequenced from a single sample in a study of Ad26.COV2.S vaccination and SARS-CoV-2 variants. Sample treatment: some 20 received Ad26.COV2.S at low or high dose, single or two shots; about 5 received placebo; per-sample allocation not given. It was on day 63 after the first vaccine or placebo injection that samples were taken. Measured with immunoSEQ multiplex PCR; TCRdb has only the in-frame clones, and not every one. There are 400,000 to 500,000 clones in the sample; approximately 88% occur only once, and approximately 4% lies in the top ten. The sample here was peripheral blood, taken in a trial of Ad26.COV2.S vaccine versus placebo. The receptors come from a person between 18 and 59 years old who received the Ad26.COV2.S COVID-19 vaccine or a placebo.

This chain connects TRBV30 to TRBJ2-5, with a possible D match to TRBD2 (7 bases). The CDR3 runs to 15 residues. Germline V gives CDR1 GTSNPN, CDR2 SVGIG (reference sequence). V lost 3 bases to trimming and J lost 4 bases, with 18 bases between them. The CDR3 region is CAWREWGGQSETQYF. The CDR3 DNA reads as TGTGCCTGGAGAGAATGGGGGGGGCAATCAGAGACCCAGTACTTC.

CDR3 DNA: TGTGCCAGCAGTGACACCGGGGGGGCCGCGGATACGCAGTATTTT. Its protein product is CASSDTGGAADTQYF. This chain uses TRBV2 with TRBJ2-3; 8 bases are a match to TRBD2. CDR1 SNHLY and CDR2 FYNNEI come from the germline V gene. The ends lost 3 bases at V and 6 bases at J; junction bases unmatched: 8. This CDR3 contains 15 residues. Full variable domain (remainder filled in from reference TRBV2 and TRBJ2-3): EPEVTQTPSHQVTQMGQEVILRCVPISNHLYFYWYRQILGQKVEFLVSFYNNEISEKSEIFDDQFSVERPDGSNFTLKIRSTKLEDSAMYFCASSDTGGAADTQYFGPGTRLTVL.

The chain is built from TRBV10-3 and TRBJ2-1, with 13 bases lining up with TRBD2. With V trimmed by 4 bases and J by 4 bases, 4 bases remained unmatched. Germline values: CDR1 ENHRY, CDR2 SYGVKD. The CDR3 is 16 amino acids. The CDR3 coding sequence is TGTGCCATCAGTGGCCCGACTAGCGGGGGGTACAATGAGCAGTTCTTC. Translated, it gives CAISGPTSGGYNEQFF.

The rearrangement uses TRBV30 and TRBJ1-2; the D gene is possibly TRBD1 (5 bases). Trimming removed 0 bases from V and 5 bases from J, with 13 bases in between. The CDR3 extends over 14 amino acids. Germline V gene lookup returns CDR1 GTSNPN and CDR2 SVGIG (reference sequence). CDR3 residues: CAWSVRGGHYGYTF. The CDR3 DNA reads as TGTGCCTGGAGTGTTCGGGGGGGTCATTATGGCTACACCTTC.

The chain combines TRBV4-3 with TRBJ1-6, with D uncertain. Germline V gives CDR1 LGHNA, CDR2 YSLEER. Trimming stripped 3 bases from V and 6 bases from J, with 12 bases between. The CDR3 has 15 amino acids. The CDR3: CASSQYTTPNSPLHF. The CDR3 DNA is TGCGCCAGCAGCCAGTACACGACTCCTAATTCACCCCTCCACTTT.

DNA for the CDR3: TGTGCCAGTAGTATACATTCGGGACTAGCGGGGGGCAACAATGAGCAGTTCTTC. It is translated as CASSIHSGLAGGNNEQFF. The chain joins TRBV19 to TRBJ2-1; 15 bases match TRBD2. CDR3 length equals 18 residues. V shed 2 bases, J shed 5 bases, and the junction held 7 bases outside the gene matches. The germline CDR1 and CDR2 sequences are LNHDA and SQIVND (reference sequence).

CDR3 sequence (DNA): TGTGCCAGCAGCCAACCTTCCCGGGAGGGGGAAGGCATTCAGTACTTC. Translation gives CASSQPSREGEGIQYF. The rearrangement joins TRBV4-2 to TRBJ2-4; 8 positions match TRBD2. From germline, CDR1 is LGHNA and CDR2 YNFKEQ. The V segment lost 2 bases and the J segment 9 bases; nucleotides outside the gene matches: 12. CDR3 length: 16 residues.

The J gene is TRBJ2-7, the V gene TRBV6-5; no reliable D call. V lost 4 bases to trimming and J lost 0 bases, with 16 bases between them. Looked up from germline, CDR1 is MNHEY and CDR2 is SVGAGI. CDR3 length: 16 residues. Here the CDR3 reads CASSSYWTVGSYEQYF. The CDR3 DNA reads TGTGCCAGCAGTTCCTACTGGACGGTGGGCTCCTACGAGCAGTACTTC.

This sequence joins TRBV29-1 and TRBJ2-5; D remains ambiguous. Germline-derived CDR1 and CDR2 are SQVTM and ANQGSEA. The CDR3 has 13 residues. Between the trimmed V and J ends, which lost 4 bases and 2 bases, there was a span of 11 bases. CDR3 amino acids: CSVGASTQETQYF. CDR3 DNA: TGCAGCGTTGGGGCCTCCACGCAAGAGACCCAGTACTTC.

The chain recombines TRBV6-2 or TRBV6-3 with TRBJ2-5, with D possibly matching TRBD2 (7 bases). Germline-derived CDR1 and CDR2 are MNHEY and SVGEGT. CDR3 size: 14 residues. Trimming left V 1 base short and J 4 bases short, with 10 bases between. CDR3 sequence reads: CASSYFRGAETQYF. Here the CDR3 DNA reads TGTGCCAGCAGTTACTTTCGGGGGGCAGAGACCCAGTACTTC.

The gene calls are TRBV27 and TRBJ2-7; D gene unclear. Trimming pared 0 bases from V and 4 bases from J, leaving 16 bases between. The CDR3 is made up of 16 amino acids. Germline lookup yields CDR1 MNHEY and CDR2 SMNVEV (reference sequence). CDR3 loop: CASSLSPGRVRYEQYF. The CDR3, as DNA: TGTGCCAGCAGTTTATCGCCAGGACGCGTCAGATACGAGCAGTACTTC.

V usage is TRBV6-5 and J usage is TRBJ2-7; 7 nucleotides align to TRBD2. Germline V CDR1 and CDR2: MNHEY, SVGAGI. Trimming took 2 bases from V and 2 from J; bases not matched to a gene: 6. This CDR3 is 15 amino acids long. This CDR3 reads CASSYGRGGAYEQYF. The DNA for the CDR3 is TGTGCCAGCAGTTACGGGAGGGGTGGCGCCTACGAGCAGTACTTC.

The DNA for the CDR3 is TGTGCCAGCAGCCCTAGACAGGGAACTAATTCACCCCTCCACTTT. This translates into CASSPRQGTNSPLHF. The chain combines TRBV11-2 with TRBJ1-6, with 7 bases fitting TRBD1. The CDR3 has 15 amino acids. The V gene end was trimmed by 5 bases and the J gene end by 6 bases; junction bases not matched to a gene: 7. Germline V gene lookup returns CDR1 SGHAT and CDR2 FQNNGV.

This clone showed up just once. This chain joins TRBV7-6 and TRBJ2-1; 9 bases match TRBD2. The trim removed 7 bases at V and 7 bases at J, leaving 8 bases unmatched. The CDR3 spans 14 residues. From germline, CDR1 is SGHVS and CDR2 FNYEAQ. CDR3 in DNA: TGTGCCAGCAACCAACCGGGACTAGCTAATGAGCAGTTCTTC. It specifies CASNQPGLANEQFF.

This chain joins TRBV7-8 and TRBJ1-1; no definite D call. Trimming cost V 5 bases and J 1 base, with 14 bases left between them. In germline, CDR1 is SGHVS, CDR2 FQNEAQ. This CDR3 is built from 15 residues. CDR3 sequence (DNA): TGTGCCAGCAGCCCCTCGGCAGGCACGAACACTGAAGCTTTCTTT. Its translation is CASSPSAGTNTEAFF.